These 14 T cell receptor beta chains share one sample of origin, sequenced in a study of T cell responses to AZD1222 COVID-19 vaccine. The assay was immunoSEQ multiplex PCR, and TCRdb's table has in-frame clones only and misses some. The sample has 150,000 or so clones. The sequencing sample was made of peripheral blood. Receptors originate from an adult in good health.

The chain carries TRBV27 and TRBJ1-2, with TRBD1 identical over 8 bases. The CDR3 is made up of 15 amino acids. Germline V gene lookup returns CDR1 MNHEY and CDR2 SMNVEV (reference sequence). The trim removed 9 bases at V and 4 bases at J, leaving 13 bases unmatched. CDR3 residues: CASCIQGATFYGYTF. The CDR3, as DNA: TGTGCCAGTTGTATCCAGGGGGCCACTTTCTATGGCTACACCTTC.

The chain couples TRBV7-2 to TRBJ1-5; 11 bases line up with TRBD1. The V segment lost 5 bases and the J segment 5 bases; nucleotides outside the gene matches: 8. The CDR3 runs to 16 residues. The germline CDR1 and CDR2 sequences are SGHTA and FQGNSA. This CDR3 reads CASSPRDRGSDQPQHF. The CDR3 nucleotides read TGTGCCAGCAGCCCCCGGGACAGGGGGTCGGATCAGCCCCAGCATTTT.

This chain links TRBV15 with TRBJ2-7; D is possibly TRBD1 or TRBD2 (5 bases each). The V gene's germline CDR1 is LNHNV and CDR2 YYDKDF (reference sequence). The V end was cut by 2 bases, the J end by 5 bases, with 28 bases between. The CDR3 is 19 amino acids. In DNA form, the CDR3 reads TGTGCCACCAGCAGATTATACCCCCGTCGGACACGGGAACGAGACGAGCAGTACTTC. Translating gives CATSRLYPRRTRERDEQYF.

CDR3 bases: TGTGCCAGCAGCCGCACGCTAGCGGCTCTTGGTGAGCAGTTCTTC. It is translated as CASSRTLAALGEQFF. V is TRBV3-1 (or the pseudogene TRBV3-2) and J is TRBJ2-1, with 7 bases that match TRBD2. Germline lookup yields CDR1 LGHDT and CDR2 YNNKEL (reference sequence). The CDR3 loop spans 15 amino acids. J lost 9 bases, V lost 4 bases, and 12 bases had no gene match.

The J gene is TRBJ1-6, the V gene TRBV20-1, with D perhaps TRBD1 (5 bases). The CDR3 runs to 15 residues. V was trimmed by 3 bases and J by 9 bases, leaving 18 bases between them. Germline V gives CDR1 DFQATT, CDR2 SNEGSKA (reference sequence). CDR3 sequence reads: CSASSPGQFGSPLHF. The DNA of the CDR3 is TGCAGTGCTAGTTCCCCGGGGCAGTTTGGTTCACCCCTCCACTTT.

The chain combines TRBV12-3 or TRBV12-4 with TRBJ1-2; no firm D call. This CDR3 region has 13 residues. Trimming took 4 bases from V and 3 from J, leaving 9 bases between them. The CDR3 DNA sequence: TGTGCCAGCAGTTCCCCGAATGACTATGGCTACACCTTC. It encodes CASSSPNDYGYTF.

The chain recombines TRBV30 with TRBJ1-4, with 7 bases aligning to TRBD1. Germline CDR1 GTSNPN, CDR2 SVGIG (reference sequence). The CDR3 loop spans 14 amino acids. V lost 4 bases and J lost 4; bases outside the gene matches: 6. The CDR3 DNA is TGTGCCTGGACCCCCCGGGACAGTAATGAAAAACTGTTTTTT. Translation: CAWTPRDSNEKLFF.

The gene calls are TRBV5-4 and TRBJ1-1; 7 bases agree with TRBD1. CDR1 SGHNT and CDR2 YYREEE come from the germline V gene (reference sequence). The J segment lost 5 bases and the V segment lost 0 bases, leaving 7 bases of the junction unmatched. CDR3 length equals 15 residues. CDR3 loop: CASSLALGQRTEAFF. CDR3 in DNA: TGTGCCAGCAGCTTGGCACTGGGACAGAGGACTGAAGCTTTCTTT.

The V call is TRBV18, the J call TRBJ1-2; D unclear. The CDR3 sequence is 20 residues long. Trimming took off 1 base at V and 0 bases at J, with 24 bases between the two ends. Per germline, CDR1 KGHSH and CDR2 LQKENI. The CDR3 sequence: CASSPHPPPRAPKTNYGYTF. As DNA, the CDR3 is TGTGCCAGCTCACCACACCCCCCCCCGCGGGCCCCAAAAACTAACTATGGCTACACCTTC.

This chain connects TRBV23-1 to TRBJ1-3; D gene uncertain. TRBV23-1 is designated an ORF whose function remains uncertain. The CDR3 is 17 residues long. V was trimmed by 0 bases and J by 8 bases, leaving 20 bases between them. In DNA form, the CDR3 reads TGCGCCAGCAGTCAATCGAAGGACGCTGGAATGAAGCACACCATATATTTT. It is translated as CASSQSKDAGMKHTIYF.

In regard to this clone: The germline gene is not matched at one end of the junction; a read error may be the cause. This sequence joins TRBV7-9 and TRBJ2-5, with TRBD2 as a possible D gene (6 bases). The germline V gene has CDR1 SEHNR and CDR2 FQNEAQ (reference sequence). The CDR3 extends over 17 amino acids. CDR3 in DNA: TGTGCCAGCAGCCCCCTGCGGGGTGGGACCGACCAAGACACCCAGTACTTC. Translated, it gives CASSPLRGGTDQDTQYF.

V and J are TRBV10-3 and TRBJ1-2; perhaps TRBD1 as D (6 bases). Trimming shortened V by 6 bases and J by 4 bases, and 9 bases separated the two germline ends. CDR3 length: 12 amino acids. The V gene's germline CDR1 is ENHRY and CDR2 SYGVKD. The CDR3 coding sequence is TGTGCCATCAGCCAGGGGCCCTATGGCTACACCTTC. It is translated as CAISQGPYGYTF.

V and J are TRBV6-4 and TRBJ1-3; D gene ambiguous. Germline V gives CDR1 MRHNA, CDR2 SNTAGT. The CDR3 is 13 amino acids. V was trimmed by 4 bases and J by 9 bases, leaving 13 bases between them. The CDR3 bases are TGTGCCAGCAGTGTGGAGCCTACGAGCACCATATATTTT. Protein product: CASSVEPTSTIYF.

A note on this clone: An end of the junction does not agree with germline; a read error may underlie this. J is TRBJ1-6 and V is TRBV30; D may be TRBD1 (5 bases). Germline CDR1 GTSNPN, CDR2 SVGIG (reference sequence). The CDR3 sequence is 12 residues long. The CDR3 here is CAWRGVSGRFLF. In DNA, the CDR3 is TGTGCCTGGAGGGGGGTCTCGGGACGATTCCTCTTT.